The 9 T cell receptor beta chains given below trace back to one sample, sequenced in a study of CD8+ T cells in alopecia areata. Sequencing templates came from extracted RNA that was reverse transcribed into cDNA. Here immunoSEQ multiplex PCR was the method, and the copy in TCRdb shows in-frame clones only, minus some. The sample lists about 76,000 clones, 29% seen once, with about 15% in the top ten. Treatment specified: oral pan-JAK inhibitor, 5-10 mg twice daily. The starting material was CD8+ T cells sorted from blood, obtained at week 4, from a patient treated with tofacitinib. These receptors were taken from a human donor with alopecia areata.

This clone was recorded only once. This sequence joins TRBV28 and TRBJ2-2; D gene uncertain. Germline V gene lookup returns CDR1 MDHEN and CDR2 SYDVKM. V gave up 3 bases and J gave up 1 base, with 9 bases separating them. The CDR3 runs to 15 residues. CDR3 loop: CASSFVTVNTGELFF. CDR3 DNA: TGTGCCAGCAGTTTCGTCACAGTGAACACCGGGGAGCTGTTTTTT.

J is TRBJ2-5 and V is TRBV4-1; TRBD1 matches 8 bases. This CDR3 contains 14 residues. Germline lookup yields CDR1 MGHRA and CDR2 YSYEKL. Trimming cost V 4 bases and J 3 bases; bases outside gene matches: 4. The CDR3 nucleotides are TGCGCCAGCAGCCGCATGGACAGGGAAGAGACCCAGTACTTC. Encoded protein: CASSRMDREETQYF.

This clone has only a few counts. The chain couples TRBV10-3 to TRBJ2-1; TRBD2 is a possible D gene (5 bases). Germline-derived CDR1 and CDR2 are ENHRY and SYGVKD. CDR3 size: 13 residues. V was trimmed by 8 bases and J by 2 bases, leaving 10 bases between them. As DNA, the CDR3 is TGTGCCATCTCGACTACCACCTACAATGAGCAGTTCTTC. Translated: CAISTTTYNEQFF.

This rearrangement joins TRBV28 to TRBJ2-5; tentative D call: TRBD1 (7 bases). This CDR3 is 11 amino acids long. Germline V gene sequence: CDR1 MDHEN, CDR2 SYDVKM. V dropped 8 bases and J dropped 5 bases, with 9 bases sitting between them. The CDR3 sequence: CASQGGETQYF. The DNA for the CDR3 is TGTGCCAGCCAGGGGGGCGAGACCCAGTACTTC.

This clone came up a few times. The gene calls are TRBV7-9 and TRBJ1-5; maybe TRBD1 (5 bases). Per the germline V gene, CDR1 is SEHNR and CDR2 is FQNEAQ (reference sequence). CDR3 length equals 15 residues. The V and J ends lost 1 base and 5 bases respectively, with 12 bases between them. CDR3: CASSLGQGGDQPQHF. CDR3 nucleotide sequence: TGTGCCAGCAGCTTAGGGCAGGGTGGGGATCAGCCCCAGCATTTT.

The V gene is TRBV6-5, the J gene TRBJ2-7; D call uncertain. V was clipped by 8 bases and J by 4 bases, with 6 bases between them. CDR1 and CDR2 (germline): MNHEY, SVGAGI. There are 10 residues in the CDR3. CDR3 protein: CASGKYEQYF. CDR3 in DNA: TGTGCCAGCGGAAAGTACGAGCAGTACTTC.

This clone showed up many times. The chain employs TRBV7-9 and TRBJ2-7, with D unresolved. Trimming pared 1 base from V and 3 bases from J, leaving 10 bases between. The CDR3 spans 14 residues. The germline CDR1 and CDR2 sequences are SEHNR and FQNEAQ (reference sequence). The CDR3 DNA sequence: TGTGCCAGCAGCTTAGTTGGGCCGGACTACGAGCAGTACTTC. It encodes CASSLVGPDYEQYF.

The rearrangement uses TRBV29-1 and TRBJ2-4, with D tentatively TRBD2 (5 bases). The CDR3 has 15 residues. The V end lost 7 bases, the J end lost 1 base, and 17 bases lay between the germline ends. CDR1 is SQVTM, CDR2 ANQGSEA, per germline. This chain's CDR3 is CSGVEALGAKNIQYF. DNA of the CDR3: TGCAGCGGGGTGGAGGCCCTTGGGGCCAAAAACATTCAGTACTTC.

V and J are TRBV15 and TRBJ1-4; 10 positions agree with TRBD1. CDR3 size: 15 residues. Germline V gene lookup returns CDR1 LNHNV and CDR2 YYDKDF (reference sequence). With V trimmed by 8 bases and J by 7 bases, 10 bases remained unmatched. Here the CDR3 reads CATFQPGQGFEKLFF. The CDR3 region has the DNA TGTGCCACCTTTCAACCGGGACAGGGGTTTGAAAAACTGTTTTTT. The entire variable domain, with the rest obtained from reference TRBV15 and TRBJ1-4, is as follows: DAMVIQNPRYQVTQFGKPVTLSCSQTLNHNVMYWYQQKSSQAPKLLFHYYDKDFNNEADTPDNFQSRRPNTSFCFLDIRSPGLGDTAMYLCATFQPGQGFEKLFFGSGTQLSVL.